A selection of T cell receptor beta chains follows, all from one sample in a study of PD-1 blockade in classical Hodgkin lymphoma. Profiling relied on immunoSEQ multiplex PCR, and the TCRdb table lists in-frame clones only, not all of them. This sample has 30,000 or so clones; 85% occur once, and the top ten carry more than 2%. The material was CD4+ T cells from blood, obtained at baseline. The receptors derive from a human donor with classical Hodgkin lymphoma. The conserved cysteine and the conserved F or W are not part of the CDR3 here.

v_gene: TRBV5-1; CDR3aa: ASSPGGASDEQY
v_gene: TRBV11-2; CDR3aa: ASSQRKSYEQY
v_gene: TRBV10-1; CDR3aa: ASSENRVNTEAF
v_gene: TRBV18; CDR3aa: ASSPQRFGQANTEAF
v_gene: TRBV5-1; CDR3aa: ASSLGVAGALNEQF
v_gene: TRBV30; CDR3aa: AWSVDRTGPSYGYT
v_gene: TRBV30; CDR3aa: AWSVAIPGNTQY
v_gene: TRBV2; CDR3aa: ASILSAGSYGYT
v_gene: TRBV7-9; CDR3aa: ASSRGASPFNQETQY
v_gene: TRBV30; CDR3aa: AWSEGFYGYT
v_gene: TRBV4-1; CDR3aa: ASSRTGDRQTQY
v_gene: TRBV19; CDR3aa: ASSRGLAGETQY
v_gene: TRBV11-2; CDR3aa: ASSLRTSGRNDEQY
v_gene: TRBV29-1; CDR3aa: SVEDRGDNEQF
v_gene: TRBV28; CDR3aa: ATSTGPTEAF
v_gene: TRBV11-2; CDR3aa: ASSTLDGTGELF
v_gene: TRBV5-5; CDR3aa: ASSRPPTNEKLF
v_gene: TRBV29-1; CDR3aa: SVEKGLSYNEQF
v_gene: TRBV9; CDR3aa: ASSALDGYGYT
v_gene: TRBV28; CDR3aa: ASSSHSPLH
v_gene: TRBV6-5; CDR3aa: ASSYIGPPRF
v_gene: TRBV6-1; CDR3aa: ASSRDRGRAYEQY
v_gene: TRBV7-9; CDR3aa: ASSPRTSGDNEQF
v_gene: TRBV19; CDR3aa: ASSVGTLNTEAF
v_gene: TRBV11-2; CDR3aa: ASSRQGLFEAF
v_gene: TRBV7-9; CDR3aa: ASSLGTNSYEQY
v_gene: TRBV5-1; CDR3aa: ASSLRTSGTVDEQF
v_gene: TRBV4-1; CDR3aa: ASSQDQLRGPFSYEQY
v_gene: TRBV6-5; CDR3aa: ASSYAGGAGNTIY
v_gene: TRBV6-5; CDR3aa: ASSSNGGEQY
v_gene: TRBV6-4; CDR3aa: ASSSQQGLGTEAF
v_gene: TRBV30; CDR3aa: ASQGRDGIYEQY
v_gene: TRBV28; CDR3aa: ASSFSRPLSGRDRTNTGELF
v_gene: TRBV6-1; CDR3aa: ASTGGTSYEQY
v_gene: TRBV5-1; CDR3aa: ASSSTGLAVETQY
v_gene: TRBV11-2; CDR3aa: ASSLDGGRRDSGANVLT
v_gene: TRBV6-5; CDR3aa: ASSTAGGAPEAF
v_gene: TRBV30; CDR3aa: AFRDGTYEQY
v_gene: TRBV9; CDR3aa: ASSGLWGANVLT
v_gene: TRBV19; CDR3aa: ASRPGQGAKGNQPQH
v_gene: TRBV29-1; CDR3aa: SVLKLRYPGQSSYEQY
v_gene: TRBV10-3; CDR3aa: AIKGESGANVLT
v_gene: TRBV19; CDR3aa: ASSILLTSGPRDEQF
v_gene: TRBV19; CDR3aa: ASMPGRNTEAF
v_gene: TRBV6-1; CDR3aa: ASSERSGTKTYGYT
v_gene: TRBV18; CDR3aa: ASSPNSSLRTGQGAMGKLF
v_gene: TRBV6-6; CDR3aa: ASIRGRGADTQY
v_gene: TRBV5-4; CDR3aa: ASSLPEGTGKGYT